These 29 T cell receptor beta chains originate from one sample sequenced in a study of T cells in tuberculosis. Here immunoSEQ multiplex PCR was the method, and the copy in TCRdb shows in-frame clones only, minus some. Here the sample spans some 41,000 clones, almost 95% being singletons. The material sequenced was PBMCs. Every receptor here comes from a donor between 10 and 35 years old with latent tuberculosis or without tuberculosis infection. Some clones in this sample may be carry-over from other donors' samples.

V and J are TRBV27 and TRBJ1-5; D possibly corresponds to TRBD1 (5 bases). V was cut by 2 bases and J by 6 bases, with 5 bases left in between. Germline values: CDR1 MNHEY, CDR2 SMNVEV (reference sequence). This CDR3 spans 12 amino acids. The CDR3 here is CASSLTGQPQHF. CDR3 bases: TGTGCCAGCAGTTTAACAGGTCAGCCCCAGCATTTT.

The CDR3 spells CASSEGRGDRYTF. In DNA form, the CDR3 reads TGTGCCAGCAGTGAAGGGAGGGGCGATCGCTACACCTTC. The chain has TRBV25-1 and TRBJ1-2, with a tentative D call TRBD1 (5 bases). The V end was cut by 2 bases, the J end by 9 bases, with 13 bases between. The length of the CDR3 is 13 residues. Germline CDR1 MGHDK, CDR2 SYGVNS.

V and J are TRBV6-1 and TRBJ1-4; D is uncertain. The V gene lost 3 bases and the J gene lost 8 bases, with 10 bases spanning the gap. CDR1 is MNHNS, CDR2 SASEGT, per germline. The CDR3 totals 13 residues. The CDR3 DNA follows: TGTGCCAGCAGTGACAAAGCGCAGGAAAAACTGTTTTTT. This encodes CASSDKAQEKLFF.

The V call is TRBV19, the J call TRBJ1-4; TRBD1 agrees at 9 bases. V lost 4 bases, J lost 2 bases, and 8 bases stayed unmatched. Germline V gene lookup returns CDR1 LNHDA and CDR2 SQIVND (reference sequence). This CDR3 region has 17 residues. This CDR3 reads CASSTGTGWRTNEKLFF. CDR3 DNA: TGTGCCAGTAGTACCGGGACAGGGTGGAGGACTAATGAAAAACTGTTTTTT.

This chain links TRBV5-1 with TRBJ1-2; 7 bases match TRBD1. Germline CDR1 and CDR2: SGHRS and YFSETQ. The CDR3 extends over 16 amino acids. V lost 4 bases and J lost 0; bases outside the gene matches: 9. CDR3 residues: CASSGGTAPPNYGYTF. CDR3 bases: TGCGCCAGCAGCGGGGGGACAGCACCCCCTAACTATGGCTACACCTTC.

V is TRBV5-1 and J is TRBJ2-3, with TRBD2 identical over 8 bases. Unmatched junction bases numbered 5, after V lost 0 bases and J lost 2 bases. CDR1 is SGHRS and CDR2 is YFSETQ in the germline V gene. This CDR3 comprises 16 residues. In DNA, the CDR3 is TGCGCCAGCAGCTTGGAAGGGCGGGGGGCCACAGATACGCAGTATTTT. Protein: CASSLEGRGATDTQYF.

The chain carries TRBV7-6 and TRBJ2-1; D remains ambiguous. CDR1 is SGHVS and CDR2 is FNYEAQ in the germline V gene. The length of the CDR3 is 14 residues. V gave up 1 base and J gave up 5 bases, with 9 bases separating them. CDR3: CASSLVDGHNEQFF. The CDR3 bases are TGTGCCAGCAGCTTAGTCGATGGCCACAATGAGCAGTTCTTC.

The chain joins TRBV9 to TRBJ1-1; 7 bases map to TRBD1. Per the germline V gene, CDR1 is SGDLS and CDR2 is YYNGEE. This CDR3 is 14 amino acids long. Trimming took 4 bases from V and 4 from J; bases not matched to a gene: 7. The DNA of the CDR3 is TGTGCCAGCAGCCTAATGACAGGGACCACTGAAGCTTTCTTT. Its protein is CASSLMTGTTEAFF.

This chain uses TRBV6-5 with TRBJ1-2; TRBD1 is a possible D gene (6 bases). Per germline, CDR1 MNHEY and CDR2 SVGAGI. V was trimmed by 0 bases and J by 8 bases, leaving 13 bases between them. The CDR3 spans 14 residues. Here the CDR3 DNA reads TGTGCCAGCAGTTACTCGCAGGGGTTCTTAGGCTACACCTTC. Protein product: CASSYSQGFLGYTF.

CDR3 residues: CAISESLPDNYGYTF. The CDR3, as DNA: TGTGCCATCAGTGAGTCTCTCCCAGATAACTATGGCTACACCTTC. The chain employs TRBV10-3 and TRBJ1-2, with D hard to call. The CDR3 has 15 residues. Germline V gene sequence: CDR1 ENHRY, CDR2 SYGVKD. Trimming removed 0 bases from V and 1 base from J, with 9 bases in between.

The chain joins TRBV4-3 to TRBJ2-3, with a tentative D call TRBD2 (6 bases). Trimming took 0 bases from V and 2 from J, leaving 18 bases between them. This CDR3 spans 18 amino acids. Per germline, CDR1 LGHNA and CDR2 YSLEER. The CDR3 region is CASSQEFAGSPVTDTQYF. The DNA of the CDR3 is TGCGCCAGCAGCCAAGAGTTTGCCGGGAGCCCCGTCACAGATACGCAGTATTTT.

The chain joins TRBV6-5 to TRBJ1-2; weak D call: TRBD1 (5 bases). V dropped 6 bases and J dropped 8 bases, with 16 bases sitting between them. Germline CDR1 and CDR2: MNHEY and SVGAGI. The CDR3 sequence is 13 residues long. The CDR3 reads CASSLDNMGGYTF. The CDR3 DNA sequence: TGTGCCAGCAGCCTGGACAATATGGGAGGCTACACCTTC.

This chain connects TRBV7-2 to TRBJ2-7, with TRBD1 matching over 9 bases. This CDR3 has 14 residues. Trimming cost V 2 bases and J 6 bases; bases outside gene matches: 5. CDR1 and CDR2 from the germline V gene are SGHTA and FQGNSA. CDR3: CASSLMGQGSEQYV. CDR3 nucleotides: TGTGCCAGCAGCTTAATGGGACAGGGATCCGAGCAGTACGTC.

The gene calls are TRBV6-1 and TRBJ2-3; tentative D call: TRBD2 (5 bases). Germline V gene sequence: CDR1 MNHNS, CDR2 SASEGT. V lost 1 base to trimming and J lost 0 bases, with 11 bases between them. There are 16 residues in the CDR3. The CDR3 DNA is TGTGCCAGCAGTGAAGGGCGAGGGATCAGCACAGATACGCAGTATTTT. This sequence encodes CASSEGRGISTDTQYF.

The genes are TRBV19 and TRBJ2-1; tentative D call: TRBD2 (5 bases). V was pared by 9 bases and J by 8 bases, with 17 bases between. The germline gives CDR1 LNHDA, CDR2 SQIVND (reference sequence). The CDR3 loop spans 13 amino acids. In DNA form, the CDR3 reads TGTGCCAGCAAACCGAACGGGAAGGATGAGCAGTTCTTC. It is translated as CASKPNGKDEQFF.

The chain links TRBV19 to TRBJ1-1; perhaps TRBD1 as D (6 bases). Germline lookup yields CDR1 LNHDA and CDR2 SQIVND (reference sequence). The CDR3 is 12 residues long. V was cut by 7 bases and J by 1 base, with 7 bases left in between. The CDR3 DNA follows: TGTGCCAGTAAGGACAGGAACACTGAAGCTTTCTTT. Translated, it gives CASKDRNTEAFF.

The chain combines TRBV10-1 with TRBJ2-3, with 7 bases identical to TRBD1. CDR3 length: 13 amino acids. Trimming cost V 7 bases and J 6 bases; bases outside gene matches: 7. The germline V gene encodes CDR1 WNHNN and CDR2 SYGVQD (reference sequence). The CDR3 reads CASMRGPGDTQYF. CDR3 nucleotides: TGCGCCAGCATGAGGGGGCCAGGGGATACGCAGTATTTT.

This chain uses TRBV15 with TRBJ1-4; 7 positions agree with TRBD1. The CDR3 is made up of 21 amino acids. The germline V gene has CDR1 LNHNV and CDR2 YYDKDF (reference sequence). V shed 0 bases and J 0 bases; nucleotides not matched to a gene: 16. The CDR3 spells CATSRDFPRDSSFATNEKLFF. In DNA form, the CDR3 reads TGTGCCACCAGCAGAGATTTCCCAAGGGACAGCTCCTTTGCAACTAATGAAAAACTGTTTTTT.

This chain uses TRBV2 with TRBJ1-5, with a weak D call TRBD1 (5 bases). The CDR3 totals 15 residues. Trimming took 6 bases from V and 0 from J, leaving 12 bases between them. Germline CDR1 and CDR2: SNHLY and FYNNEI. CDR3 sequence (DNA): TGTGCCAGCAGGCTGGGGCCATATAGCAATCAGCCCCAGCATTTT. Amino acids: CASRLGPYSNQPQHF. Combining the CDR3 with reference TRBV2 and TRBJ1-5 gives the whole variable domain EPEVTQTPSHQVTQMGQEVILRCVPISNHLYFYWYRQILGQKVEFLVSFYNNEISEKSEIFDDQFSVERPDGSNFTLKIRSTKLEDSAMYFCASRLGPYSNQPQHFGDGTRLSIL.

This clone was counted once. The rearrangement joins TRBV5-1 to TRBJ1-2; D may be TRBD1 (6 bases). The CDR3 spans 14 residues. V was shortened by 0 bases and J by 4 bases, with 10 bases between the two germline ends. Germline V gene lookup returns CDR1 SGHRS and CDR2 YFSETQ. The CDR3: CASSLGQVTYGYTF. The CDR3 coding sequence is TGCGCCAGCAGCTTGGGACAGGTTACCTATGGCTACACCTTC.

The chain has TRBV9 and TRBJ1-6; 8 nucleotides match TRBD1. Germline V gene lookup returns CDR1 SGDLS and CDR2 YYNGEE. The CDR3 covers 16 residues. V was pared by 0 bases and J by 6 bases, with 5 bases of the junction left unmatched. The CDR3 loop reads CASSVVGDRFNSPLHF. DNA of the CDR3: TGTGCCAGCAGCGTAGTAGGGGACAGGTTTAATTCACCCCTCCACTTT.

CDR3 sequence reads: CASSLRRESSYNEQFF. The CDR3 DNA sequence: TGTGCCAGCAGCTTGCGGCGGGAGAGCTCCTACAATGAGCAGTTCTTC. The gene calls are TRBV5-6 and TRBJ2-1, with TRBD2 matching 7 bases. Germline trimming cut 1 base from V and 0 bases from J; bases unmatched to any gene: 4. The CDR3 has 16 amino acids. The germline V gene encodes CDR1 SGHDT and CDR2 YYEEEE.

In this sample, this clone turned up once. The chain joins TRBV12-5 to TRBJ1-5; D is undetermined. Germline V gene lookup returns CDR1 LGHNT and CDR2 FRNRAP. The CDR3 extends over 16 amino acids. Trimming left V 0 bases short and J 0 bases short, with 9 bases between. CDR3: CASGLVLTDSNQPQHF. The CDR3, as DNA: TGTGCTAGTGGTTTGGTATTGACTGATAGCAATCAGCCCCAGCATTTT.

The V and J genes are TRBV7-9 and TRBJ1-1; a possible D gene is TRBD1 (6 bases). With 6 bases removed from V and 2 bases from J, the gap between germline ends came to 16 bases. The CDR3 extends over 15 amino acids. Germline values: CDR1 SEHNR, CDR2 FQNEAQ (reference sequence). The CDR3, as DNA: TGTGCCAGCAGTGACGGACAGTCTTCAAACACTGAAGCTTTCTTT. Translation gives CASSDGQSSNTEAFF.

This rearrangement joins TRBV29-1 to TRBJ1-3; D perhaps matches TRBD1 (6 bases). V was pared by 1 base and J by 2 bases, with 18 bases between. Germline CDR1 and CDR2: SQVTM and ANQGSEA. This CDR3 contains 17 residues. Here the CDR3 reads CSVEGRVGRGAGNTIYF. DNA for the CDR3: TGCAGCGTTGAAGGTCGGGTCGGCAGGGGAGCTGGAAACACCATATATTTT.

The rearrangement joins TRBV6-5 to TRBJ2-3; D ambiguous. CDR1 MNHEY and CDR2 SVGAGI come from the germline V gene. V was pared by 0 bases and J by 3 bases, with 13 bases between. The CDR3 loop spans 16 amino acids. CDR3 sequence (DNA): TGTGCCAGCAGTTACTCGGGTGGTCGAGCGACAGATACGCAGTATTTT. It codes for CASSYSGGRATDTQYF.

This chain connects TRBV6-4 to TRBJ2-1; TRBD2 might be the D (6 bases). Germline V lookup: CDR1 MRHNA, CDR2 SNTAGT. The ends were cut back, 1 base at V and 2 bases at J, with 12 bases in the middle. This CDR3 contains 16 residues. The CDR3 region is CASSDFSGAPYNEQFF. The CDR3 DNA reads as TGTGCCAGCAGTGACTTCTCGGGAGCCCCCTACAATGAGCAGTTCTTC.

This clone was observed a single time. The chain employs TRBV7-2 and TRBJ1-5; D uncertain. This CDR3 has 14 residues. Trimming shortened V by 7 bases and J by 2 bases, and 12 bases separated the two germline ends. CDR1 and CDR2 from the germline V gene are SGHTA and FQGNSA. The CDR3 nucleotides read TGTGCCAGCAATCGGCCGGAGGGCAATCAGCCCCAGCATTTT. It is translated as CASNRPEGNQPQHF.

This sequence joins TRBV27 and TRBJ2-7; TRBD1 might be the D (6 bases). V lost 2 bases and J 3 bases, leaving 20 bases between the germline ends. CDR3 length: 17 residues. Per the germline V gene, CDR1 is MNHEY and CDR2 is SMNVEV (reference sequence). CDR3 protein: CASSLLYAGTPNYEQYF. The CDR3 DNA sequence: TGTGCCAGCAGTTTACTTTACGCCGGGACACCGAACTACGAGCAGTACTTC.